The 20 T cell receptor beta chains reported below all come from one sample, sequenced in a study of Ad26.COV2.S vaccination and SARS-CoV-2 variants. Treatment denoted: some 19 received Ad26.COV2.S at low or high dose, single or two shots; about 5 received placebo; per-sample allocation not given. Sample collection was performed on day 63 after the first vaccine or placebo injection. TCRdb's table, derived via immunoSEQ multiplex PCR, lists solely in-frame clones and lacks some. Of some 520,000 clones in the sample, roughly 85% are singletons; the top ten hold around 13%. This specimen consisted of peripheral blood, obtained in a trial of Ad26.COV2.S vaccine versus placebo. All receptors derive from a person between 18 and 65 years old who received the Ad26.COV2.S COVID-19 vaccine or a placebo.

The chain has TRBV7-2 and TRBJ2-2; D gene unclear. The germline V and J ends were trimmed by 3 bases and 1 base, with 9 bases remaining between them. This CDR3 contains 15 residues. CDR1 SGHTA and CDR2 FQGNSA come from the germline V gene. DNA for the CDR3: TGTGCCAGCAGCTTGGGAATCCTGAACACCGGGGAGCTGTTTTTT. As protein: CASSLGILNTGELFF. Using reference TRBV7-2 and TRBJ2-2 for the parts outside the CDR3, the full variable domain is GAGVSQSPSNKVTEKGKDVELRCDPISGHTALYWYRQSLGQGLEFLIYFQGNSAPDKSGLPSDRFSAERTGGSVSTLTIQRTQQEDSAVYLCASSLGILNTGELFFGEGSRLTVL.

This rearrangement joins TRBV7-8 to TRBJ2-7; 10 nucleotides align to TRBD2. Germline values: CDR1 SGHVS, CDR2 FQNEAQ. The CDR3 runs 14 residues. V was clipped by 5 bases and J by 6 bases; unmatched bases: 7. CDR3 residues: CASSLTSGTFEQYF. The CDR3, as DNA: TGTGCCAGCAGCCTCACTAGCGGGACTTTCGAGCAGTACTTC.

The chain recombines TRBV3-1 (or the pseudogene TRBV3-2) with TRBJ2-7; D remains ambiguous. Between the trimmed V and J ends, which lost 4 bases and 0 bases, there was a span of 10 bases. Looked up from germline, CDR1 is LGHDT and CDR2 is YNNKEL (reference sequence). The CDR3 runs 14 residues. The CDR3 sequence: CASSPSGVSYEQYF. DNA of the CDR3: TGTGCCAGCAGCCCCTCTGGGGTCTCCTACGAGCAGTACTTC.

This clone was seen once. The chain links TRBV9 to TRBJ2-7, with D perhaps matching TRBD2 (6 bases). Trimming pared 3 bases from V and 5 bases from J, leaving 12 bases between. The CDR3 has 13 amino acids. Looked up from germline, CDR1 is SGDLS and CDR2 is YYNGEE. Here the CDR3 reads CASSEGIADEQYF. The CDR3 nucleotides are TGTGCCAGCAGCGAGGGAATAGCGGACGAGCAGTACTTC.

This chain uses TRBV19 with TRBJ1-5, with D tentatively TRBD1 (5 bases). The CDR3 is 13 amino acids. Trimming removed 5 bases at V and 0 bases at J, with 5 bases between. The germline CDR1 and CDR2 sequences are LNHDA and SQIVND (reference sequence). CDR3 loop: CASSGGSNQPQHF. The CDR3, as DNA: TGTGCCAGTAGTGGGGGTAGCAATCAGCCCCAGCATTTT.

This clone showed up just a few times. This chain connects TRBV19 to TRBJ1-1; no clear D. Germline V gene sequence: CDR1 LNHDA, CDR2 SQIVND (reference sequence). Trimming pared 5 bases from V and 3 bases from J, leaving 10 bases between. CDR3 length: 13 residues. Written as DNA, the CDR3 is TGTGCCAGTAGTGCCACCGTGTACACTGAAGCTTTCTTT. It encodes CASSATVYTEAFF.

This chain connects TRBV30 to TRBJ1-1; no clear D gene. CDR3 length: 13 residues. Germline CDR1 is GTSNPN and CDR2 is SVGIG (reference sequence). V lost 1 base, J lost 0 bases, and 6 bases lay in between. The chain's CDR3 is CAWSGTMNTEAFF. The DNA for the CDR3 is TGTGCCTGGAGTGGGACCATGAACACTGAAGCTTTCTTT.

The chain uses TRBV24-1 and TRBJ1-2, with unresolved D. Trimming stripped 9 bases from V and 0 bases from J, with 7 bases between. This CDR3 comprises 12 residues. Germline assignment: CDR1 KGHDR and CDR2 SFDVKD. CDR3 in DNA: TGTGCCACCTCGAAGCCTAACTATGGCTACACCTTC. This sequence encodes CATSKPNYGYTF.

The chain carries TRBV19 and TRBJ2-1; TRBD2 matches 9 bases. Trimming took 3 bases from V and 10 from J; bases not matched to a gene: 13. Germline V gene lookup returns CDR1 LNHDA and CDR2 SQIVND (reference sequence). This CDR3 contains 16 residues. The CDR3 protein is CASSIFAGGARGEQFF. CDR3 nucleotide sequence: TGTGCCAGTAGTATTTTCGCGGGAGGGGCCAGGGGCGAGCAGTTCTTC.

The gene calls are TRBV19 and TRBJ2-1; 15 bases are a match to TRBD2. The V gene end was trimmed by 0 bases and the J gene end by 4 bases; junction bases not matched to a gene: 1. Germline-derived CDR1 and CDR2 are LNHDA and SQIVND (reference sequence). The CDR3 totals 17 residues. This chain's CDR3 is CASSIDGLAGGYNEQFF. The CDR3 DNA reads TGTGCCAGTAGTATAGACGGACTAGCGGGAGGGTACAATGAGCAGTTCTTC.

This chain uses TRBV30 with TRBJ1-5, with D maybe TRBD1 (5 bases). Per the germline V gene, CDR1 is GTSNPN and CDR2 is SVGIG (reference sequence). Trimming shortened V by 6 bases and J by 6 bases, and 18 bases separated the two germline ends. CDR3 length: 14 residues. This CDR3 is CACNIQGGSQPQHF. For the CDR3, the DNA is TGTGCCTGCAACATCCAGGGTGGAAGTCAGCCCCAGCATTTT.

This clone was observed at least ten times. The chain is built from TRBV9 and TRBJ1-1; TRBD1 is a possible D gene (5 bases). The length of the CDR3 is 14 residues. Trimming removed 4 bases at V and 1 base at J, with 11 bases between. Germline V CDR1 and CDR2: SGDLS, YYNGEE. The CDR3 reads CASSQEGWNTEAFF. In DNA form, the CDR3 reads TGTGCCAGCAGCCAAGAGGGGTGGAACACTGAAGCTTTCTTT.

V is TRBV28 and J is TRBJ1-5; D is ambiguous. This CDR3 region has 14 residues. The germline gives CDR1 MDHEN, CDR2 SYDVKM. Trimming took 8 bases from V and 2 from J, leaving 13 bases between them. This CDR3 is CASARSFGNQPQHF. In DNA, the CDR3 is TGTGCCAGCGCACGCTCTTTTGGCAATCAGCCCCAGCATTTT.

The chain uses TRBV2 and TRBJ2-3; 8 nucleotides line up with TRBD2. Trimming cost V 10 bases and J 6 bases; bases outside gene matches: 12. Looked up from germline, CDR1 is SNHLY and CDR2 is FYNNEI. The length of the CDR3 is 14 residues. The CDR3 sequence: CATSELAVSDTQYF. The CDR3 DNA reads TGTGCCACCTCGGAACTAGCGGTATCTGATACGCAGTATTTT.

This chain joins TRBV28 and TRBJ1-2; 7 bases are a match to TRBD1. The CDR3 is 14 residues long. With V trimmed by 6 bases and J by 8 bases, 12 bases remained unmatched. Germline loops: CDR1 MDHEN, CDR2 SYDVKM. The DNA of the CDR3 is TGTGCCAGCAGCTCGGACAGGTCCCGGCGCGGCTACACCTTC. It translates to CASSSDRSRRGYTF.

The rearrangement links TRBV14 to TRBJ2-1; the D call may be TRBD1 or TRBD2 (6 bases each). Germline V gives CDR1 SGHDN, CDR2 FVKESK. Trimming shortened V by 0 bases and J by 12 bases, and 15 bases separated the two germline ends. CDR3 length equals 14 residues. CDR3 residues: CASSQDWGASGQFF. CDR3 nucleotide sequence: TGTGCCAGCAGCCAAGATTGGGGGGCATCTGGGCAGTTCTTC.

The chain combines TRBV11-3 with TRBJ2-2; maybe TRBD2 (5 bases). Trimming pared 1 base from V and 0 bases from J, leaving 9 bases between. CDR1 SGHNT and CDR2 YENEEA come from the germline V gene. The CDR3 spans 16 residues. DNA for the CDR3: TGTGCCAGCAGCTTAGTGGGTAGCGCGAACACCGGGGAGCTGTTTTTT. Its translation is CASSLVGSANTGELFF.

CDR3 sequence: CASSRWDSMNTEAFF. The CDR3 nucleotides read TGTGCCAGCAGCCGGTGGGACAGCATGAACACTGAAGCTTTCTTT. V gene TRBV5-5 combines with J gene TRBJ1-1; 7 bases are shared with TRBD1. V dropped 4 bases and J dropped 0; count of bases not matched to a gene: 6. CDR1 is SGHKS and CDR2 is YYEKEE in the germline V gene (reference sequence). The CDR3 runs to 15 residues.

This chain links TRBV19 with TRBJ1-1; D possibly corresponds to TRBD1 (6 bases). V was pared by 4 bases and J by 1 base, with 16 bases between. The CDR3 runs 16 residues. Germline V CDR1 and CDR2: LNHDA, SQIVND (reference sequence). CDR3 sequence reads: CASSRITGRGNTEAFF. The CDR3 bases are TGTGCCAGTAGTAGGATAACAGGGCGTGGGAACACTGAAGCTTTCTTT. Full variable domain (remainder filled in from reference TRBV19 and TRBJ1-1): DGGITQSPKYLFRKEGQNVTLSCEQNLNHDAMYWYRQDPGQGLRLIYYSQIVNDFQKGDIAEGYSVSREKKESFPLTVTSAQKNPTAFYLCASSRITGRGNTEAFFGQGTRLTVV.

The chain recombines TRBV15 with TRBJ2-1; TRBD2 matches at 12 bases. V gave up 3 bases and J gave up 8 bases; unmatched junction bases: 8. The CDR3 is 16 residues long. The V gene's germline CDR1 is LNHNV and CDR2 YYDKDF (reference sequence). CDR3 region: CATSSPTSGRIHEQFF. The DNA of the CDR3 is TGTGCCACCAGCAGTCCTACTAGCGGGAGGATCCATGAGCAGTTCTTC.